This T cell receptor beta chain was identified during a study of T cells after yellow fever vaccination. Study information: SMART-Seq v4 Ultra Low Input prepared libraries from low-cell fractions. Overall study findings and caveats: At under 97% for CD4 and over 80% for CD8, most primary-vaccination clones showed up again after the booster. Within FACS-sorted repertoires, abundant clonotypes contaminating from the bulk population could be present.

The CDR3 loop spans 16 amino acids. Looked up from germline, CDR1 is KGHDR and CDR2 is SFDVKD. V lost 3 bases and J lost 1, with 14 bases in between. Notes on this clonotype: What it recognizes is unknown.

Each CDR3 protein is one row after TCRdb ran MiXCR on the 5' RACE reads. The sample shows approximately 510,000 distinct CDR3 sequences, about a fifth of them seen only once. The J gene is TRBJ1-1, the V gene TRBV24-1; tentatively, D is TRBD1 (5 bases). This TCR came from a man younger than 35 who received the YFV17D yellow fever vaccine. The sample here was PBMCs, taken around 3 weeks after the first yellow fever vaccination. The CDR3 DNA is TGTGCCACCAGTGATGGGAGACAGCCCAAGAACACTGAAGCTTTCTTT. Residues: CATSDGRQPKNTEAFF.